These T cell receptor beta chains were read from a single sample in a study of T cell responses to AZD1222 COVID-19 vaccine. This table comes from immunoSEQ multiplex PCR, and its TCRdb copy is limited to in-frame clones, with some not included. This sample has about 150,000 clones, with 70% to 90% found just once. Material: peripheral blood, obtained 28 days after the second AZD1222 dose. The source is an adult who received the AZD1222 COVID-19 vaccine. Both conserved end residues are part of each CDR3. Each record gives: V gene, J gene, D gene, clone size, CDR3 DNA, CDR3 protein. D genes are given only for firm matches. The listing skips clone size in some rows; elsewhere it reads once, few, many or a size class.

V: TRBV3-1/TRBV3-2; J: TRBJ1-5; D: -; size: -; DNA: TGTGCCAGCAGCCAAGAAGGGTCTCAGCCCCAGCATTTT; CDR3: CASSQEGSQPQHF
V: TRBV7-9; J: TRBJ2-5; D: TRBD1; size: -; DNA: TGTGCCAGCAGCTCACTGACAGGGATAGGCGAGACCCAGTACTTC; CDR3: CASSSLTGIGETQYF
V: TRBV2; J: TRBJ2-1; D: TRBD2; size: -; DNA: TGTGCCAGCAGCGCCGGACTAGCAGGGACCAATGAGCAGTTCTTC; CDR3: CASSAGLAGTNEQFF
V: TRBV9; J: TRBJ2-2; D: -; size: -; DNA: TGTGCCAGCAGGGGGGACACCGGGGAGCTGTTTTTT; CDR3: CASRGDTGELFF
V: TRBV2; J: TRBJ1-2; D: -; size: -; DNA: TGTGCCAGCAGGGTTACAGGGACGGGGAGAGGCTACACCTTC; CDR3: CASRVTGTGRGYTF
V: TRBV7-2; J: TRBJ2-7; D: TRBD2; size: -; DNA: TGTGCCAGCAGCCGGGGGGGCTCCTCCTACGAGCAGTACTTC; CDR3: CASSRGGSSYEQYF
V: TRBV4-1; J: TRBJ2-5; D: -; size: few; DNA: TGCGCCACCCAGGGGGGACAAGAGACCCAGTACTTC; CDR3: CATQGGQETQYF
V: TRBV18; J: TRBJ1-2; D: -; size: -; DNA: TGTGCCAGCTCACCCGGACTGCCTTATGACTACACCTTC; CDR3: CASSPGLPYDYTF
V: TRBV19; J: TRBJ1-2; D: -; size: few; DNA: TGTGCCAGTAGTACCCGTCGGGGCTACACCTTC; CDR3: CASSTRRGYTF
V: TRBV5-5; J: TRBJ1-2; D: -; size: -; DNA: TGTGCCAGCAGCTTGCGGAATACTAACTATGGCTACACCTTC; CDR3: CASSLRNTNYGYTF
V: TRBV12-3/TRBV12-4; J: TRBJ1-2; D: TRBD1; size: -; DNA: TGTGCCAGCAGTCGAGGACAGGGAGGTGGCTACACCTTC; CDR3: CASSRGQGGGYTF
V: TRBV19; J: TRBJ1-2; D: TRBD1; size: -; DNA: TGTGCCAGTAGATTTATCGGACAGGGCCTCTATGGCTACACCTTC; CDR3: CASRFIGQGLYGYTF
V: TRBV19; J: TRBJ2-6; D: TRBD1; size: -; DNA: TGTGCCAGTAGTATGGGACAGGGCCCTTCTGGGGCCAACGTCCTGACTTTC; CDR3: CASSMGQGPSGANVLTF
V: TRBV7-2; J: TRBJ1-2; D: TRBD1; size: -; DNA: TGTGCCAGCAGCACACGGACAGGGGGCACTAACTATGGCTACACCTTC; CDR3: CASSTRTGGTNYGYTF
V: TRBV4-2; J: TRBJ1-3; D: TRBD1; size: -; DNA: TGTGCCAGCAGCCAAGACCCAGGGGGCTCTGGAAACACCATATATTTT; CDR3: CASSQDPGGSGNTIYF
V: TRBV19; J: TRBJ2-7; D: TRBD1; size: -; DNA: TGTGCCAGTAGCCCTGGACAGGGGCCCTACGAGCAGTACTTC; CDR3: CASSPGQGPYEQYF
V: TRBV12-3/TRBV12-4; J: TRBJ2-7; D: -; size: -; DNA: TGTGCCAGCAGTTTTGGTAACCACGAGCAGTACTTC; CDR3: CASSFGNHEQYF
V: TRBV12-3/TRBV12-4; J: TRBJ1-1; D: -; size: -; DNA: TGTGCCAGCAGCAGGGGCTGGAACACTGAAGCTTTCTTT; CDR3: CASSRGWNTEAFF
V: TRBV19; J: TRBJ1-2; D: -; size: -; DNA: TGTGCCAGTAGTATGGTCCAGACTGGCTACACCTTC; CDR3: CASSMVQTGYTF
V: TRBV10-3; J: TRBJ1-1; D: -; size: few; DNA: TGTGCCATCAGTGAGGGACGGCAGAACACTGAAGCTTTCTTT; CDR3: CAISEGRQNTEAFF
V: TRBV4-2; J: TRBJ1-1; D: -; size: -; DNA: TGTGCCAGCAGCCAAGAAGATACGGGATTGAGCACTGAAGCTTTCTTT; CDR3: CASSQEDTGLSTEAFF